A single sample gave rise to the 22 T cell receptor beta chains below, sequenced in a study of CD8+ T cells in alopecia areata. Sequencing relied on a cDNA template that was reverse transcribed from extracted RNA. The table came from immunoSEQ multiplex PCR; TCRdb's copy has only in-frame clones and leaves some out. This table holds fewer than 150,000 clones, around 60% found once. Sequencing was performed on CD4+ T cells sorted from blood, taken at week 0. These receptors all come from a human donor with alopecia areata.

V and J are TRBV25-1 and TRBJ2-4; maybe TRBD1 (6 bases). The germline V gene encodes CDR1 MGHDK and CDR2 SYGVNS. This CDR3 is 12 amino acids long. Deletions cut 5 bases from V and 5 bases from J, with 7 bases between. The CDR3 nucleotides are TGTGCCAGCAGTAGACAGGAAAACATTCAGTACTTC. Its protein is CASSRQENIQYF.

The chain recombines TRBV28 with TRBJ2-7; D might be TRBD2 (6 bases). CDR1 is MDHEN, CDR2 SYDVKM, per germline. This CDR3 is 15 amino acids long. Trimming left V 1 base short and J 4 bases short, with 14 bases between. The CDR3 sequence is CASSLSPGSGYEQYF. The CDR3 DNA reads TGTGCCAGCAGTTTATCCCCAGGCAGCGGGTACGAGCAGTACTTC.

The chain joins TRBV5-6 to TRBJ1-2; TRBD1 matches 8 bases. Germline CDR1 is SGHDT and CDR2 is YYEEEE. The CDR3 extends over 16 amino acids. Losses at the gene ends were 4 bases for V and 8 bases for J; bases not matched to a gene: 16. CDR3 sequence: CASSLADRAMVIGYTF. The CDR3 region has the DNA TGTGCCAGCAGCCTCGCGGACAGGGCGATGGTTATCGGCTACACCTTC.

The V call is TRBV9, the J call TRBJ1-6; D is uncertain. The V end was cut by 0 bases, the J end by 7 bases, with 2 bases between. Germline values: CDR1 SGDLS, CDR2 YYNGEE. The CDR3 runs 12 residues. The CDR3 spells CASSVGNSPLHF. CDR3 coding DNA: TGTGCCAGCAGCGTAGGAAATTCACCCCTCCACTTT. Full variable domain (outside the CDR3, taken from reference TRBV9 and TRBJ1-6): DSGVTQTPKHLITATGQRVTLRCSPRSGDLSVYWYQQSLDQGLQFLIQYYNGEERAKGNILERFSAQQFPDLHSELNLSSLELGDSALYFCASSVGNSPLHFGNGTRLTVT.

The rearrangement uses TRBV5-1 and TRBJ2-5, with 10 bases identical to TRBD1. CDR3 length: 15 amino acids. CDR1 is SGHRS, CDR2 YFSETQ, per germline. V lost 0 bases and J lost 5; bases outside the gene matches: 4. CDR3 amino acids: CASSLGQGARETQYF. The CDR3, as DNA: TGCGCCAGCAGCTTGGGACAGGGGGCGCGGGAGACCCAGTACTTC.

V is TRBV7-9 and J is TRBJ2-1; 8 bases line up with TRBD2. This CDR3 is 16 amino acids long. The ends lost 1 base at V and 4 bases at J; junction bases unmatched: 6. Germline assignment: CDR1 SEHNR and CDR2 FQNEAQ (reference sequence). The CDR3 sequence is CASSLGASGLYNEQFF. In nucleotides, the CDR3 is TGTGCCAGCAGCTTAGGGGCTAGCGGGTTATACAATGAGCAGTTCTTC.

V and J are TRBV5-1 and TRBJ1-1; TRBD1 matches 8 bases. Germline CDR1 is SGHRS and CDR2 is YFSETQ. J lost 7 bases, V lost 1 base, and 9 bases had no gene match. This CDR3 comprises 15 residues. CDR3: CASSLLTGGQGEAFF. The CDR3 coding sequence is TGCGCCAGCAGCTTGCTTACAGGGGGTCAGGGTGAAGCTTTCTTT.

This chain links TRBV27 with TRBJ1-1; TRBD1 agrees at 7 bases. The V segment lost 5 bases and the J segment 1 base; nucleotides outside the gene matches: 7. The length of the CDR3 is 15 residues. Per the germline V gene, CDR1 is MNHEY and CDR2 is SMNVEV (reference sequence). The CDR3 bases are TGTGCCAGCAGTCCCCAGGGGGGGTGGAACACTGAAGCTTTCTTT. Translated: CASSPQGGWNTEAFF.

This clone was counted between two and nine times. J is TRBJ2-1 and V is TRBV19, with D possibly TRBD2 on 6 matching bases. This CDR3 contains 16 residues. Between the trimmed V and J ends, which lost 4 bases and 7 bases, there was a span of 20 bases. Germline CDR1 and CDR2: LNHDA and SQIVND (reference sequence). The CDR3 sequence is CASSRPLGGIVNEQFF. CDR3 nucleotides: TGTGCCAGTAGTAGGCCGCTGGGCGGGATTGTTAATGAGCAGTTCTTC.

CDR3 nucleotides: TGTGCCAGCTCACCGGGACAGCTACCTGAAGCTTTCTTT. Translated, it gives CASSPGQLPEAFF. The chain combines TRBV18 with TRBJ1-1, with 7 bases identical to TRBD1. Losses at the gene ends were 3 bases for V and 6 bases for J; bases not matched to a gene: 4. Germline assignment: CDR1 KGHSH and CDR2 LQKENI. The CDR3 length is 13 residues.

This chain links TRBV9 with TRBJ2-2; no definite D call. V was clipped by 0 bases and J by 5 bases, with 14 bases between them. The CDR3 sequence is 16 residues long. CDR1 is SGDLS and CDR2 is YYNGEE in the germline V gene. CDR3 amino acids: CASSVALGITTGELFF. The CDR3 DNA reads as TGTGCCAGCAGCGTAGCTCTAGGCATTACGACCGGGGAGCTGTTTTTT.

This sequence joins TRBV29-1 and TRBJ1-2; 8 bases match TRBD1. Losses at the gene ends were 4 bases for V and 4 bases for J; bases not matched to a gene: 5. Germline V gene sequence: CDR1 SQVTM, CDR2 ANQGSEA. The CDR3 spans 13 residues. The CDR3 nucleotides read TGCAGCGTTGGGAGGACAGGGAGCTATGGCTACACCTTC. Amino acid sequence: CSVGRTGSYGYTF.

This chain joins TRBV18 and TRBJ2-7; D unclear. The CDR3 covers 13 residues. The germline CDR1 and CDR2 sequences are KGHSH and LQKENI. With 2 bases removed from V and 2 bases from J, the gap between germline ends came to 7 bases. The DNA of the CDR3 is TGTGCCAGCTCACCAGGGGATACCTACGAGCAGTACTTC. Translation gives CASSPGDTYEQYF.

This clone has a handful of counts. The gene calls are TRBV6-5 and TRBJ2-2; D call uncertain. CDR3 size: 13 residues. Trimming took 0 bases from V and 7 from J, leaving 6 bases between them. Germline V gene lookup returns CDR1 MNHEY and CDR2 SVGAGI. The CDR3 is CASSYSGIGELFF. The CDR3 DNA reads as TGTGCCAGCAGTTACTCGGGGATCGGGGAGCTGTTTTTT.

This chain connects TRBV5-4 to TRBJ2-5; perhaps TRBD2 as D (6 bases). Germline CDR1 is SGHNT and CDR2 is YYREEE (reference sequence). V was clipped by 2 bases and J by 1 base, with 9 bases between them. The CDR3 has 14 residues. The CDR3 loop reads CASSFYGGQETQYF. The CDR3, as DNA: TGTGCCAGCAGCTTTTACGGGGGCCAAGAGACCCAGTACTTC.

This clone has only a few counts. The chain links TRBV5-1 to TRBJ2-2; D uncertain. The CDR3 contains 13 residues. V lost 3 bases, J lost 3 bases, and 6 bases lay in between. Germline loops: CDR1 SGHRS, CDR2 YFSETQ. The CDR3 sequence: CASSSSYTGELFF. Here the CDR3 DNA reads TGCGCCAGCAGCTCAAGCTACACCGGGGAGCTGTTTTTT.

This rearrangement joins TRBV4-1 to TRBJ1-2, with 7 bases that match TRBD1. The CDR3 loop spans 14 amino acids. The V and J ends lost 4 bases and 4 bases, in that order; junction bases with no gene match: 6. Germline V gene sequence: CDR1 MGHRA, CDR2 YSYEKL. The CDR3 coding sequence is TGCGCCAGCAGCCCGAGACAGGGTGGCTATGGCTACACCTTC. Its translation: CASSPRQGGYGYTF.

V is TRBV7-9 and J is TRBJ1-6; 8 bases fit TRBD1. V was pared by 5 bases and J by 7 bases, with 4 bases of the junction left unmatched. Germline-derived CDR1 and CDR2 are SEHNR and FQNEAQ (reference sequence). The CDR3 consists of 14 residues. The CDR3 DNA reads as TGTGCCAGCAGCCGGGGACAGGAAAATTCACCCCTCCACTTT. As protein: CASSRGQENSPLHF. Full variable domain (rest looked up from reference TRBV7-9 and TRBJ1-6): DTGVSQNPRHKITKRGQNVTFRCDPISEHNRLYWYRQTLGQGPEFLTYFQNEAQLEKSRLLSDRFSAERPKGSFSTLEIQRTEQGDSAMYLCASSRGQENSPLHFGNGTRLTVT.

This clone has just a few counts. The CDR3 is CASSYSGPGANVLTF. DNA of the CDR3: TGTGCCAGCAGTTACTCAGGGCCTGGGGCCAACGTCCTGACTTTC. The V gene is TRBV6-5, the J gene TRBJ2-6; D gene uncertain. From germline, CDR1 is MNHEY and CDR2 SVGAGI. The CDR3 sequence is 15 residues long. V was clipped by 0 bases and J by 2 bases, with 5 bases between them.

CDR3 sequence: CAWRLQGAMNTEAFF. Written as DNA, the CDR3 is TGTGCCTGGAGGTTACAGGGGGCAATGAACACTGAAGCTTTCTTT. V gene TRBV30 combines with J gene TRBJ1-1; TRBD1 agrees at 9 bases. The V and J ends lost 3 bases and 0 bases, in that order; junction bases with no gene match: 5. Germline CDR1 GTSNPN, CDR2 SVGIG (reference sequence). This CDR3 is built from 15 residues. The whole variable domain, filled in from reference TRBV30 and TRBJ1-1, reads SQTIHQWPATLVQPVGSPLSLECTVEGTSNPNLYWYRQAAGRGLQLLFYSVGIGQISSEVPQNLSASRPQDRQFILSSKKLLLSDSGFYLCAWRLQGAMNTEAFFGQGTRLTVV.

The chain carries TRBV7-6 and TRBJ2-1, with 7 bases matching TRBD1. There are 14 residues in the CDR3. The junction had 3 bases not matched to a gene; V was cut back by 1 base and J by 6 bases. The germline V gene has CDR1 SGHVS and CDR2 FNYEAQ. In nucleotides, the CDR3 is TGTGCCAGCAGCTTAGACAGGGGAGCCAATGAGCAGTTCTTC. Translated: CASSLDRGANEQFF.

The sample holds one count of this clone. J is TRBJ1-2 and V is TRBV18, with a weak D call TRBD1 (5 bases). This CDR3 is built from 18 residues. The V end lost 6 bases, the J end lost 1 base, and 24 bases lay between the germline ends. Germline V CDR1 and CDR2: KGHSH, LQKENI. CDR3 amino acids: CASSLQGPRDGLNYGYTF. CDR3 in DNA: TGTGCCAGCTCCCTTCAAGGCCCTCGGGACGGACTTAACTATGGCTACACCTTC.